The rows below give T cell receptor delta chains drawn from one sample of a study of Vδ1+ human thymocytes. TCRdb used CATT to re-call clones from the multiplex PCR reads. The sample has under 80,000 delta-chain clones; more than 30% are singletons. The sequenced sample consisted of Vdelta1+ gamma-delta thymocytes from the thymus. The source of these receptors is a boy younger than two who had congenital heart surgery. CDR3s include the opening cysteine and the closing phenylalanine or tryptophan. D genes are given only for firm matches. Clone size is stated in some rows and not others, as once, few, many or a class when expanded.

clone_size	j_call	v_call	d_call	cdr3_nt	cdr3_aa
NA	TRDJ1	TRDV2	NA	TGTGCCTGTGACAGGGAGGATAGGACCGATAAACTCATCTTT	CACDREDRTDKLIF
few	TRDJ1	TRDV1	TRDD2	TGTGCTCTTGGGGTTATTCCTACGGACCTCAACACCGATAAACTCATCTTT	CALGVIPTDLNTDKLIF
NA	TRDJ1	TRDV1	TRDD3	TGTGCTCTTGGGGACAATCCTACGGGGGGATATGGGTACACCGATAAACTCATCTTT	CALGDNPTGGYGYTDKLIF
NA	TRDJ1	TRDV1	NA	TGTGCTCTTGGGGAACTAGTTCCAAATGGTCAAGGTAGAGCGTTCGGCTACACCGATAAACTCATCTTT	CALGELVPNGQGRAFGYTDKLIF
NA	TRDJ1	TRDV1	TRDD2	TGTGCTCTTGGGGCCCCCTTCCTACCTTTACTGGATTTGGGTAAACTCATCTTT	CALGAPFLPLLDLGKLIF
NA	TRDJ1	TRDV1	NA	TGTGCTCTTGGGGAACGCTTCCACACCAGCCCCATCCGGGGGACCGATAAACTCATCTTT	CALGERFHTSPIRGTDKLIF
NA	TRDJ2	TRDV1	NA	TGTGCTCTTGGGGAACTTAAACCGGCAGCACAACTCTTCTTT	CALGELKPAAQLFF
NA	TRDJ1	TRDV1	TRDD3	TGTGCTCTTGGGGACCCTGGGGGGTCGAGGACTAGAGACACCGATAAACTCATCTTT	CALGDPGGSRTRDTDKLIF
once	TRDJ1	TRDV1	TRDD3	TGTGCTCTTGGCCAAAGGACCCTTCCCACGTACTGGGGGACTACCGATAAACTCATCTTT	CALGQRTLPTYWGTTDKLIF
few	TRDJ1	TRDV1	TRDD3	TGTGCTCTTGGGACACCCCGGGGAGCCTACGTTAGTACTGGGGGATACGCAATATTCTCCGATAAACTCATCTTT	CALGTPRGAYVSTGGYAIFSDKLIF
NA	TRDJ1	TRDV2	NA	TGTGCCACCGAGGGTGGGGGCTTCTTCCATAAACTCATCTTT	CATEGGGFFHKLIF